A selection of T cell receptor beta chains follows, all from one sample in a study of blood T cell repertoires in COVID-19. Produced via immunoSEQ multiplex PCR; TCRdb's table is partial and in-frame only. Of approximately 250,000 clones listed, around 80% were seen once; the top ten hold under 2.5%. Sequenced sample: peripheral blood. All receptors derive from a man aged 35-49 years who had recovered from COVID-19. Each CDR3 is given with its conserved first and last residue. Each record gives: clone size, V gene, D gene, J gene, CDR3 DNA, CDR3 protein. A D gene is named only where the DNA matches it firmly. The listing skips clone size in some rows; elsewhere it reads once, few, many or a size class.

size: NA; V: TRBV2; D: TRBD2; J: TRBJ2-1; DNA: TGTGCCAGCAACGAGGGACTAGCGGGGGAAGGTGAGCAGTTCTTC; CDR3: CASNEGLAGEGEQFF
size: NA; V: TRBV2; D: NA; J: TRBJ2-7; DNA: TGTGCCAGCAGTGTATCGGGGGACGAGCAGTACTTC; CDR3: CASSVSGDEQYF
size: NA; V: TRBV19; D: NA; J: TRBJ1-2; DNA: TGTGCCAGTAGCCCACAGGGTAGTGGCTACACCTTC; CDR3: CASSPQGSGYTF
size: NA; V: TRBV9; D: NA; J: TRBJ2-3; DNA: TGTGCCAGCAGCGTGCAGACAGATACGCAGTATTTT; CDR3: CASSVQTDTQYF
size: NA; V: TRBV19; D: NA; J: TRBJ2-7; DNA: TGTGCCAGTAAGAGCGGGTTCAGCTCCTACGAGCAGTACTTC; CDR3: CASKSGFSSYEQYF
size: NA; V: TRBV6-6; D: NA; J: TRBJ1-1; DNA: TGTGCCAGCAGTTACCAGGAGGGGACTGAAGCTTTCTTT; CDR3: CASSYQEGTEAFF
size: NA; V: TRBV7-8; D: NA; J: TRBJ2-5; DNA: TGTGCCAGCACCCCTAACCGCGAGACCCAGTACTTC; CDR3: CASTPNRETQYF
size: NA; V: TRBV4-3; D: NA; J: TRBJ2-3; DNA: TGCGCCAGCAGCCAGGATACCGGGTTCACAGATACGCAGTATTTT; CDR3: CASSQDTGFTDTQYF
size: NA; V: TRBV29-1; D: NA; J: TRBJ2-1; DNA: TGCAGCGTTTTAGGTGGGAGTATGATGAATGAGCAGTTCTTC; CDR3: CSVLGGSMMNEQFF
size: NA; V: TRBV14; D: NA; J: TRBJ2-2; DNA: TGTGCCAGCAGCCAAGCTACAGGGTCTGGCACCGGGGAGCTGTTTTTT; CDR3: CASSQATGSGTGELFF
size: NA; V: TRBV30; D: TRBD1; J: TRBJ1-1; DNA: TGTGCCTGGAGCCCGGGACAGGGCACTGAAGCTTTCTTT; CDR3: CAWSPGQGTEAFF
size: NA; V: TRBV21-1; D: NA; J: TRBJ1-5; DNA: TGTGCCAGCAGCAAAGACACCCCTGGCAATCAGCCCCAGCATTTT; CDR3: CASSKDTPGNQPQHF
size: NA; V: TRBV12-3/TRBV12-4; D: NA; J: TRBJ2-7; DNA: TGTGCCAGCATGGGAGTAGAATCCTACGAGCAGTACTTC; CDR3: CASMGVESYEQYF
size: NA; V: TRBV5-1; D: TRBD1; J: TRBJ2-3; DNA: TGCGCCAGCAGCTCGGGACAGGGGGCAGATACGCAGTATTTT; CDR3: CASSSGQGADTQYF
size: NA; V: TRBV2; D: NA; J: TRBJ2-7; DNA: TGTGCCAGCATCTTTGACCGGGGGGAGCAGTACTTC; CDR3: CASIFDRGEQYF
size: NA; V: TRBV7-2; D: NA; J: TRBJ2-7; DNA: TGTGCCAGCAGCGCGAACTACCTACTCTCCTACGAGCAGTACTTC; CDR3: CASSANYLLSYEQYF
size: many; V: TRBV9; D: TRBD1; J: TRBJ2-7; DNA: TGTGCCAGCAGCGTAGACGGGACAGGGCAGTACGAGCAGTACTTC; CDR3: CASSVDGTGQYEQYF
size: NA; V: TRBV2; D: TRBD2; J: TRBJ2-1; DNA: TGTGCCAGCACCGAAAGCTTGGCTAGCGGCGTTCATGAGCAGTTCTTC; CDR3: CASTESLASGVHEQFF
size: once; V: TRBV23-1; D: TRBD2; J: TRBJ2-1; DNA: TGCGCCAGCGGGGACTTCGGGACGGAGCTAGCGGGAGTAAGAGATGAGCAGTTCTTC; CDR3: CASGDFGTELAGVRDEQFF
size: NA; V: TRBV5-4; D: TRBD2; J: TRBJ2-3; DNA: TGTGCCAGCAGCTTGGAGAGCGGGAGATCGGATACGCAGTATTTT; CDR3: CASSLESGRSDTQYF
size: NA; V: TRBV19; D: NA; J: TRBJ2-7; DNA: TGTGCCAGTAGTATGTCGTTGGCTTACGAGCAGTACTTC; CDR3: CASSMSLAYEQYF
size: few; V: TRBV6-5; D: NA; J: TRBJ2-1; DNA: TGTGCCAGCGGGCCAGGGTCTAATGAGCAGTTCTTC; CDR3: CASGPGSNEQFF
size: NA; V: TRBV6-5; D: TRBD1; J: TRBJ2-2; DNA: TGTGCCAGCAGTTATACAGGGGAAGGCGGGGAGCTGTTTTTT; CDR3: CASSYTGEGGELFF
size: NA; V: TRBV10-1; D: TRBD1; J: TRBJ2-2; DNA: TGCGCCAGCAGTGAGTCTTCCCCGTTTGACAGGGGCGATAACACCGGGGAGCTGTTTTTT; CDR3: CASSESSPFDRGDNTGELFF
size: NA; V: TRBV19; D: NA; J: TRBJ1-1; DNA: TGTGCCAGTAGGGTACAGGGCTTGGACACTGAAGCTTTCTTT; CDR3: CASRVQGLDTEAFF
size: NA; V: TRBV2; D: NA; J: TRBJ2-2; DNA: TGTGCCAGCAGGCGGGACAGAGGGTCCGGGGAGCTGTTTTTT; CDR3: CASRRDRGSGELFF
size: once; V: TRBV5-1; D: TRBD2; J: TRBJ2-5; DNA: TGCGCCAGCAGCCGGGGACTAGCGGGAGAAGAGACCCAGTACTTC; CDR3: CASSRGLAGEETQYF
size: NA; V: TRBV5-1; D: NA; J: TRBJ2-3; DNA: TGCGCCAGCAGCTCGACAGGTAGCACAGATACGCAGTATTTT; CDR3: CASSSTGSTDTQYF
size: NA; V: TRBV19; D: NA; J: TRBJ2-1; DNA: TGTGCCAGTAGGAGACGGGGGTCAAGGTTCTTC; CDR3: CASRRRGSRFF
size: NA; V: TRBV19; D: TRBD1; J: TRBJ2-1; DNA: TGTGCCAGTAGTCCTGGGACAGGGGCCAGCAATGAGCAGTTCTTC; CDR3: CASSPGTGASNEQFF
size: NA; V: TRBV2; D: NA; J: TRBJ1-1; DNA: TGTGCCAGCAGTAGGCAGGGGATGCAGGTTGACACTGAAGCTTTCTTT; CDR3: CASSRQGMQVDTEAFF
size: NA; V: TRBV29-1; D: TRBD1; J: TRBJ2-1; DNA: TGCAGCGCTAAGACCCCCGGGGGACAGGGGTCAATCAATGAGCAGTTCTTC; CDR3: CSAKTPGGQGSINEQFF
size: NA; V: TRBV18; D: NA; J: TRBJ2-7; DNA: TGTGCCAGCTCACCATCCACGGGAGAAGTTAGCTACGAGCAGTACTTC; CDR3: CASSPSTGEVSYEQYF
size: NA; V: TRBV18; D: NA; J: TRBJ1-1; DNA: TGTGCCAGCTTCGGACAGCTGAACACTGAAGCTTTCTTT; CDR3: CASFGQLNTEAFF
size: few; V: TRBV5-6; D: TRBD1; J: TRBJ1-1; DNA: TGTGCCAGCAGCTCGGAAGGGGGCGGACTGAACACTGAAGCTTTCTTT; CDR3: CASSSEGGGLNTEAFF
size: NA; V: TRBV11-3; D: TRBD1; J: TRBJ2-3; DNA: TGTGCCAGCAGCCTTCGTGGGACAGGGCTTACTGAGGATACGCAGTATTTT; CDR3: CASSLRGTGLTEDTQYF
size: NA; V: TRBV7-9; D: TRBD1; J: TRBJ1-1; DNA: TGTGCCAGCAGCTTACAGTCGGGACAGGGGGCTCTGGTAGCTTTCTTT; CDR3: CASSLQSGQGALVAFF
size: once; V: TRBV11-2; D: TRBD1; J: TRBJ2-5; DNA: TGTGCCAGCAGCCCCGGGTCAACACAGGGGATAGAGACCCAGTACTTC; CDR3: CASSPGSTQGIETQYF
size: NA; V: TRBV10-3; D: TRBD1; J: TRBJ1-2; DNA: TGTGCCATCAGGGATGGACAGGGGAGCAGGGGCTACACCTTC; CDR3: CAIRDGQGSRGYTF
size: NA; V: TRBV19; D: TRBD1; J: TRBJ2-2; DNA: TGTGCCAGTAGTTATGGACAGGGAAGGTATTCCGGGGAGCTGTTTTTT; CDR3: CASSYGQGRYSGELFF
size: NA; V: TRBV10-3; D: TRBD1; J: TRBJ1-1; DNA: TGTGCCATCAGATCCGGACAGGGGGGTGCTTTCTTT; CDR3: CAIRSGQGGAFF
size: NA; V: TRBV5-1; D: TRBD2; J: TRBJ2-7; DNA: TGCGCCAGCAGCTTCGGACTAGCGGGAGATCGGGAGTACTTC; CDR3: CASSFGLAGDREYF
size: NA; V: TRBV19; D: TRBD2; J: TRBJ2-1; DNA: TGTGCCAGTAGTATAGTTCCGGGACTAGCGGGACTCAATGAGCAGTTCTTC; CDR3: CASSIVPGLAGLNEQFF
size: NA; V: TRBV18; D: TRBD1; J: TRBJ2-5; DNA: TGTGCCAGCTCCCCTTTACAGGGGTTGCAGGAGACCCAGTACTTC; CDR3: CASSPLQGLQETQYF
size: NA; V: TRBV6-2/TRBV6-3; D: NA; J: TRBJ2-1; DNA: TGTGCCAGCAGTAGCAACCAGGTTAGCTCCTACAATGAGCAGTTCTTC; CDR3: CASSSNQVSSYNEQFF
size: NA; V: TRBV5-1; D: NA; J: TRBJ2-7; DNA: TGCGCCAGCAGCCAAGGTCAGGGGCTGGTCTACGAGCAGTACTTC; CDR3: CASSQGQGLVYEQYF
size: NA; V: TRBV5-4; D: TRBD2; J: TRBJ2-3; DNA: TGTGCCAGCAGCTTTAGCGGGGCAAGTACGCAGTATTTT; CDR3: CASSFSGASTQYF
size: NA; V: TRBV5-1; D: TRBD2; J: TRBJ2-3; DNA: TGCGCCAGCAGCAAGGAGGGACTAGCGGGAGGACTCACAGATACGCAGTATTTT; CDR3: CASSKEGLAGGLTDTQYF